This TCR beta chain is drawn from a study of blood T cells in healthy people across ages. Study-wide context: The capture of about one barcoded beta molecule per two T cells was achieved by template switching.

The CDR3 covers 14 residues. V gave up 3 bases and J gave up 6 bases, with 14 bases separating them. This clonotype was observed once. Its antigen is unidentified. A second PCR of about 6 to 11 cycles used a sample-barcoded 5' primer and a J-beta primer mix. All samples gave at least 2.5 million CDR3-containing paired-end reads. Each CDR3 protein is one row after TCRdb ran MiXCR on the 5' RACE reads. This sample has around 800,000 distinct CDR3 sequences, with roughly 50% found just once. Findings and limits, study-wide: Naive CD4+ cells and diversity were both higher in long-lived donors than in aged donors. Across the age range, TCR beta diversity per million T cells fell in a roughly linear way.

The source material was blood. The sequence came from an older man in good health. The chain uses TRBV12-3 or TRBV12-4 and TRBJ1-1; D ambiguous. The CDR3 DNA reads TGTGCCAGCAGTTTTTTCGCCCTGGTTCCTGAAGCTTTCTTT. Protein product: CASSFFALVPEAFF.